The T cell receptor beta chain under discussion was sequenced for a study of cytomegalovirus exposure and HLA in healthy donors. Study findings and constraints: Clonal expansion, a later analysis showed, was greater in HLA-associated TCR beta chains than in equally common others. Across HLA loci, a later analysis found differing TCR association rates, with DRB1 most and HLA-C fewest. Presence/absence analyses assumed roughly uniform sequencing depth across donors, which may not hold.

Of note for this clone: Its antigen is undetermined.

With 60 Vbeta and 13 Jbeta primers, the PCR was carried out. The assay was immunoSEQ multiplex PCR, and TCRdb's table has in-frame clones only and misses some. Of 200,000 or so clones listed, approximately 82% are singletons. This TCR derives from a male donor in good health and CMV-seronegative. The source material was PBMCs.

CDR3 region: CASSEAGRGPVGYTF. The CDR3 DNA follows: TGTGCCAGCAGTGAAGCGGGAAGGGGGCCGGTGGGCTACACCTTC. The chain is built from TRBV6-1 and TRBJ1-2; TRBD1 matches 7 bases. Germline loops: CDR1 MNHNS, CDR2 SASEGT. This CDR3 comprises 15 residues. V trimming: 0 bases; J trimming: 8 bases; junction bases outside the gene matches: 9.